These 23 T cell receptor beta chains share one sample of origin, sequenced in a study of OX40 agonist ivuxolimab in advanced cancers. The assay was immunoSEQ multiplex PCR, and TCRdb's table has in-frame clones only and misses some. The table records 92,000 or so clones, 70% to 85% of them present only once. The sample in question was CD4+ or CD8+ T cells sorted from blood, obtained in a trial of the OX40 agonist ivuxolimab. These receptors originate from an adult with an advanced solid tumor such as melanoma, head and neck, liver or kidney cancer.

J is TRBJ2-7 and V is TRBV9; D call uncertain. This CDR3 spans 15 amino acids. The V end was cut by 4 bases, the J end by 0 bases, with 14 bases between. CDR1 and CDR2 (germline): SGDLS, YYNGEE. CDR3 in amino acids: CASSPSPLSSYEQYF. DNA for the CDR3: TGTGCCAGCAGCCCAAGTCCCCTCTCCTCCTACGAGCAGTACTTC. Supplemented by reference TRBV9 and TRBJ2-7, the full variable domain reads DSGVTQTPKHLITATGQRVTLRCSPRSGDLSVYWYQQSLDQGLQFLIQYYNGEERAKGNILERFSAQQFPDLHSELNLSSLELGDSALYFCASSPSPLSSYEQYFGPGTRLTVT.

The chain has TRBV14 and TRBJ1-2; D not certain. Germline CDR1 reads SGHDN; CDR2 reads FVKESK. There are 14 residues in the CDR3. The V end lost 0 bases, the J end lost 7 bases, and 12 bases lay between the germline ends. Written as DNA, the CDR3 is TGTGCCAGCAGCCAAGATTCCGGGGTCATTGGCTACACCTTC. Protein: CASSQDSGVIGYTF.

This chain connects TRBV18 to TRBJ2-1; 7 bases map to TRBD2. CDR1 is KGHSH and CDR2 is LQKENI in the germline V gene. Trimming cost V 3 bases and J 5 bases; bases outside gene matches: 4. The CDR3 contains 14 residues. CDR3 protein: CASSPGGRHNEQFF. As DNA, the CDR3 is TGTGCCAGCTCACCCGGCGGGAGACACAATGAGCAGTTCTTC.

J is TRBJ2-6 and V is TRBV5-1; 8 nucleotides agree with TRBD1. The J segment lost 4 bases and the V segment lost 0 bases, leaving 6 bases of the junction unmatched. Germline CDR1 and CDR2: SGHRS and YFSETQ. The CDR3 is 17 residues long. The chain's CDR3 is CASSLGQGALGANVLTF. For the CDR3, the DNA is TGCGCCAGCAGCTTGGGTCAGGGGGCACTGGGGGCCAACGTCCTGACTTTC. Drawing the rest from reference TRBV5-1 and TRBJ2-6, the complete variable domain is KAGVTQTPRYLIKTRGQQVTLSCSPISGHRSVSWYQQTPGQGLQFLFEYFSETQRNKGNFPGRFSGRQFSNSRSEMNVSTLELGDSALYLCASSLGQGALGANVLTFGAGSRLTVL.

V usage is TRBV19 and J usage is TRBJ1-5; 8 bases agree with TRBD1. The V gene end was trimmed by 5 bases and the J gene end by 5 bases; junction bases not matched to a gene: 17. The CDR3 has 18 amino acids. Germline V gives CDR1 LNHDA, CDR2 SQIVND (reference sequence). CDR3 DNA sequence: TGTGCCAGTAGTTCCCCTACGAAATGGACAGGGAGGGATCAGCCCCAGCATTTT. Encoded protein: CASSSPTKWTGRDQPQHF.

V is TRBV4-1 and J is TRBJ2-7, with 7 nucleotides matching TRBD1. In germline, CDR1 is MGHRA, CDR2 YSYEKL. J lost 5 bases, V lost 6 bases, and 7 bases had no gene match. CDR3 length equals 13 residues. The CDR3 here is CASRGTDYHEQYF. The CDR3 DNA is TGCGCCAGCAGGGGGACAGACTACCACGAGCAGTACTTC.

This clone occurred once. The chain employs TRBV12-5 and TRBJ2-7, with D perhaps given as TRBD1 or TRBD2 (5 bases each). CDR1 is LGHNT and CDR2 is FRNRAP in the germline V gene. V lost 4 bases and J 2 bases, leaving 15 bases between the germline ends. The CDR3 length is 15 residues. The CDR3 is CASGSLRDGPYEQYF. The CDR3 DNA reads TGTGCTAGTGGTTCGCTCCGGGACGGCCCCTACGAGCAGTACTTC.

This chain links TRBV21-1 with TRBJ1-5. TRBV21-1 is labeled a pseudogene. The CDR3 is 14 amino acids. The chain's CDR3 is CASIKTLSNQPQHF. CDR3 DNA: TGTGCCAGCATTAAGACTCTTAGCAATCAGCCCCAGCATTTT.

The V gene is TRBV5-4, the J gene TRBJ2-3; maybe TRBD2 (5 bases). The CDR3 loop spans 14 amino acids. Trimming took off 1 base at V and 1 base at J, with 7 bases between the two ends. Germline loops: CDR1 SGHNT, CDR2 YYREEE (reference sequence). The CDR3 DNA reads as TGTGCCAGCAGCTTGTACGGGGGCACAGATACGCAGTATTTT. Its translation is CASSLYGGTDTQYF.

V gene TRBV19 combines with J gene TRBJ1-1; 7 nucleotides match TRBD1. Per germline, CDR1 LNHDA and CDR2 SQIVND (reference sequence). This CDR3 contains 15 residues. J gave up 4 bases and V 4 bases, and 9 bases lay outside the gene matches. CDR3 sequence: CASSTSLTGTTEAFF. The CDR3 coding sequence is TGTGCCAGTAGTACTTCGTTGACAGGGACCACTGAAGCTTTCTTT.

The CDR3 loop reads CASGRGQGIFPGNTIYF. DNA of the CDR3: TGTGCCAGCGGTCGGGGACAGGGGATTTTTCCTGGAAACACCATATATTTT. The rearrangement uses TRBV7-6 and TRBJ1-3; 10 nucleotides align to TRBD1. The V and J ends lost 8 bases and 2 bases, in that order; junction bases with no gene match: 12. This CDR3 contains 17 residues. In germline, CDR1 is SGHVS, CDR2 FNYEAQ.

This clone was seen only a few times. The rearrangement links TRBV5-1 to TRBJ1-3; D is unresolved. CDR3 length: 15 amino acids. From germline, CDR1 is SGHRS and CDR2 YFSETQ. Trimming stripped 4 bases from V and 0 bases from J, with 11 bases between. In DNA, the CDR3 is TGCGCCAGCAGCCTGCCCGACCCCTCTGGAAACACCATATATTTT. Translated: CASSLPDPSGNTIYF.

This clone appeared a single time. J is TRBJ2-7 and V is TRBV9, with 11 nucleotides matching TRBD2. V was clipped by 3 bases and J by 3 bases; unmatched bases: 2. This CDR3 region has 14 residues. CDR1 and CDR2 from the germline V gene are SGDLS and YYNGEE. In nucleotides, the CDR3 is TGTGCCAGCAGCGGCGGGACTAGCGGCTACGAGCAGTACTTC. Translation: CASSGGTSGYEQYF.

V and J are TRBV10-1 and TRBJ2-7, with 9 bases fitting TRBD1. Germline V gene lookup returns CDR1 WNHNN and CDR2 SYGVQD (reference sequence). Trimming removed 10 bases from V and 0 bases from J; junction bases left unmatched: 4. The CDR3 sequence is 13 residues long. CDR3 loop: CATRDRVSYEQYF. CDR3 DNA: TGCGCCACCCGGGACAGGGTCTCCTACGAGCAGTACTTC.

This chain uses TRBV6-1 with TRBJ1-2; 8 bases agree with TRBD1. The V gene end was trimmed by 8 bases and the J gene end by 4 bases; junction bases not matched to a gene: 12. CDR3 length equals 15 residues. The V gene's germline CDR1 is MNHNS and CDR2 SASEGT. The CDR3 region has the DNA TGTGCCAGCCTCTGGACAGGGTTAGGCCCCTATGGCTACACCTTC. Translated, it gives CASLWTGLGPYGYTF.

The chain combines TRBV12-5 with TRBJ2-3; maybe TRBD1 (5 bases). This CDR3 has 14 residues. V dropped 6 bases and J dropped 0 bases, with 10 bases sitting between them. In germline, CDR1 is LGHNT, CDR2 FRNRAP. The DNA for the CDR3 is TGTGCTAGTGGGCAGGGTATTAGCACAGATACGCAGTATTTT. This gives the protein CASGQGISTDTQYF.

V usage is TRBV2 and J usage is TRBJ2-1; D call uncertain. V lost 6 bases and J 3 bases, leaving 12 bases between the germline ends. Germline loops: CDR1 SNHLY, CDR2 FYNNEI. This CDR3 has 14 residues. CDR3 nucleotides: TGTGCCAGCAGGGACCCGCCCGGCTACAATGAGCAGTTCTTC. Its translation: CASRDPPGYNEQFF.

The chain uses TRBV5-1 and TRBJ2-2, with 9 bases aligning to TRBD2. The V gene end was trimmed by 1 base and the J gene end by 1 base; junction bases not matched to a gene: 5. The CDR3 is made up of 17 amino acids. Germline-derived CDR1 and CDR2 are SGHRS and YFSETQ. The chain's CDR3 is CASSLLAGYVNTGELFF. The CDR3 DNA reads TGCGCCAGCAGCTTGCTAGCGGGATACGTGAACACCGGGGAGCTGTTTTTT.

The sample holds a few counts of this clone. The chain couples TRBV6-5 to TRBJ1-5; D unclear. CDR1 and CDR2 from the germline V gene are MNHEY and SVGAGI. The CDR3 length is 13 residues. Trimming took 6 bases from V and 5 from J, leaving 11 bases between them. This CDR3 is CASSRTGDQPQHF. The CDR3 coding sequence is TGTGCCAGCAGCCGGACCGGGGATCAGCCCCAGCATTTT.

The V and J genes are TRBV7-2 and TRBJ2-1; 16 bases agree with TRBD2. The CDR3 length is 16 residues. The ends lost 5 bases at V and 10 bases at J; junction bases unmatched: 8. Germline values: CDR1 SGHTA, CDR2 FQGNSA. The CDR3 is CASSPPGLAGGLEQFF. The DNA of the CDR3 is TGTGCCAGCAGCCCGCCGGGACTAGCGGGGGGGCTAGAGCAGTTCTTC.

The genes are TRBV7-2 and TRBJ2-5; the D gene is possibly TRBD1 (6 bases). The CDR3 sequence is 15 residues long. Per the germline V gene, CDR1 is SGHTA and CDR2 is FQGNSA. Trimming cost V 1 base and J 2 bases, with 11 bases left between them. CDR3 in DNA: TGTGCCAGCAGCTTAGGGTGGGGGCCGCAAGAGACCCAGTACTTC. This encodes CASSLGWGPQETQYF.

V usage is TRBV28 and J usage is TRBJ1-5, with no clear D. CDR1 and CDR2 from the germline V gene are MDHEN and SYDVKM. CDR3 length: 13 amino acids. V was trimmed by 7 bases and J by 5 bases, leaving 12 bases between them. The CDR3 region has the DNA TGTGCCAGCACTACCGGTTGGGATCAGCCCCAGCATTTT. This sequence encodes CASTTGWDQPQHF. Full variable domain (rest looked up from reference TRBV28 and TRBJ1-5): DVKVTQSSRYLVKRTGEKVFLECVQDMDHENMFWYRQDPGLGLRLIYFSYDVKMKEKGDIPEGYSVSREKKERFSLILESASTNQTSMYLCASTTGWDQPQHFGDGTRLSIL.

This sequence joins TRBV6-6 and TRBJ2-7, with D unresolved. The CDR3 is 13 residues long. Germline assignment: CDR1 MNHNY and CDR2 SVGAGI (reference sequence). Trimming left V 6 bases short and J 6 bases short, with 15 bases between. Here the CDR3 DNA reads TGTGCCAGCAGCCCCAAGCAGGTGGTCGAGCAGTACTTC. It yields the protein CASSPKQVVEQYF.